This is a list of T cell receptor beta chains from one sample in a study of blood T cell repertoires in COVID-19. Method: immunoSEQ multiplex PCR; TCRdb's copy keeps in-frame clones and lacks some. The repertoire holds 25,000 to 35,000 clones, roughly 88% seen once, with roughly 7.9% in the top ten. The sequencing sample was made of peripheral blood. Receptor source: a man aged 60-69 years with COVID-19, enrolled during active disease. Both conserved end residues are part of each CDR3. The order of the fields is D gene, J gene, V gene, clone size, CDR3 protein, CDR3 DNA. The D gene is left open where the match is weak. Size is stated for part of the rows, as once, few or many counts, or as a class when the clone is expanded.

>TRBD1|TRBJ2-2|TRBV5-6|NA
CASRSTGGFTGELFF
TGTGCCAGCAGATCCACAGGGGGCTTCACCGGGGAGCTGTTTTTT
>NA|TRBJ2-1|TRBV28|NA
CASSEGGNYNEQFF
TGTGCCAGCAGCGAGGGCGGGAACTACAATGAGCAGTTCTTC
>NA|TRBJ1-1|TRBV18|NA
CASSARDTEAFF
TGTGCCAGCTCAGCCAGGGACACTGAAGCTTTCTTT
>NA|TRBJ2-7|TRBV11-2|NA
CASSLGAPQSSYEQYF
TGTGCCAGCAGCTTAGGGGCTCCCCAGAGCTCCTACGAGCAGTACTTC
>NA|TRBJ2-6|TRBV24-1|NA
CATSGPSGSGANVLTF
TGTGCCACCAGTGGGCCATCGGGATCAGGGGCCAACGTCCTGACTTTC
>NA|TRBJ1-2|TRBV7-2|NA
CASSLAALIRDGYTF
TGTGCCAGCAGCTTAGCGGCCCTCATCAGGGATGGCTACACCTTC
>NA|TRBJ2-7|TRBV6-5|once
CASSNPDFYEQYF
TGTGCCAGCAGTAATCCGGACTTCTACGAGCAGTACTTC
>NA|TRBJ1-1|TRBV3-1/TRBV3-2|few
CASRAEGTEAFF
TGTGCCAGCCGCGCGGAGGGCACTGAAGCTTTCTTT
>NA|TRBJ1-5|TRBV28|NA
CASSPSGWGLVQPQHF
TGTGCCAGCAGTCCGTCTGGTTGGGGGCTGGTGCAGCCCCAGCATTTT
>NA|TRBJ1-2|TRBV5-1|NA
CASSLGSGGYTF
TGCGCCAGCAGCTTGGGATCGGGTGGCTACACCTTC
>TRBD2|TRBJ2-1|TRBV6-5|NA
CASSYGSGNINEQFF
TGTGCCAGCAGTTACGGAAGCGGGAATATCAATGAGCAGTTCTTC
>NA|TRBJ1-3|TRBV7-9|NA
CASSLVGRSGNTIYF
TGTGCCAGCAGCTTAGTGGGGCGCTCTGGAAACACCATATATTTT
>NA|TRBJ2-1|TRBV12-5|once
CASGLLLGPHNEQFF
TGTGCTAGTGGTTTGCTCTTGGGGCCACACAATGAGCAGTTCTTC
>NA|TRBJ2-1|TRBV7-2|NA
CASSSESGFNNEQFF
TGTGCCAGCAGCTCCGAATCGGGGTTTAACAATGAGCAGTTCTTC
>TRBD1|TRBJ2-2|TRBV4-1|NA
CASSIQGASGELFF
TGCGCCAGCAGCATACAGGGGGCCTCCGGGGAGCTGTTTTTT